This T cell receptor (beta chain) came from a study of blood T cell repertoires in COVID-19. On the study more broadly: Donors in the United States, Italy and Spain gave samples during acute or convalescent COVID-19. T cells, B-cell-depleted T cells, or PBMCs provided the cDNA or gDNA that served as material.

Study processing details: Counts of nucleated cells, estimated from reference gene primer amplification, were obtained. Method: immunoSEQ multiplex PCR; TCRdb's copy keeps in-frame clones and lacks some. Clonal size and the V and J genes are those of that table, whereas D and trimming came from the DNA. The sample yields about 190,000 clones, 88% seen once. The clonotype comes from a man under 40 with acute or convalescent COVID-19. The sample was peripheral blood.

CDR3 residues: CASSALLAGARYEQYF. In DNA form, the CDR3 reads TGTGCCAGCAGTGCACTTCTAGCGGGAGCCCGCTACGAGCAGTACTTC. The chain couples TRBV28 to TRBJ2-7, with 10 bases matching TRBD2. There are 16 residues in the CDR3. The ends lost 5 bases at V and 3 bases at J; junction bases unmatched: 10. In germline, CDR1 is MDHEN, CDR2 SYDVKM. The variable domain in full, with the rest retrieved from reference TRBV28 and TRBJ2-7, is DVKVTQSSRYLVKRTGEKVFLECVQDMDHENMFWYRQDPGLGLRLIYFSYDVKMKEKGDIPEGYSVSREKKERFSLILESASTNQTSMYLCASSALLAGARYEQYFGPGTRLTVT.